A single sample gave rise to the 26 T cell receptor beta chains below, sequenced in a study of response to subunit inactivated influenza vaccine. TCRdb re-called the RT-PCR reads with MiXCR, one entry per CDR3 protein. The table lists roughly 700,000 distinct CDR3 sequences, around 13% of them singletons, with approximately 7% in the top ten. Sequencing was performed on PBMCs from blood, taken 14 to 15 days before vaccination. Receptors were obtained from a man in his forties or fifties who received an inactivated influenza vaccine.

The DNA for the CDR3 is TGCAGTGCTATGACTAGCGGGAAACGTGAGCAGTTCTTC. It codes for CSAMTSGKREQFF. V and J are TRBV20-1 and TRBJ2-1, with TRBD2 matching 11 bases. CDR3 length: 13 residues. Germline assignment: CDR1 DFQATT and CDR2 SNEGSKA (reference sequence). J was trimmed by 9 bases and V by 4 bases; bases with no gene match: 5.

J is TRBJ2-1 and V is TRBV9; 10 bases fit TRBD2. V shed 4 bases, J shed 0 bases, and the junction held 13 bases outside the gene matches. CDR1 and CDR2 (germline): SGDLS, YYNGEE. The CDR3 sequence is 19 residues long. This chain's CDR3 is CASSPRGGSGRFSYNEQFF. The DNA of the CDR3 is TGTGCCAGCAGCCCAAGAGGTGGTAGCGGGAGGTTCTCCTACAATGAGCAGTTCTTC.

The rearrangement joins TRBV10-3 to TRBJ2-7; the match to TRBD1 covers 7 bases. The germline V gene has CDR1 ENHRY and CDR2 SYGVKD. V trimming: 5 bases; J trimming: 1 base; junction bases outside the gene matches: 5. The length of the CDR3 is 14 residues. This chain's CDR3 is CAISWGQSSYEQYF. The CDR3 DNA follows: TGTGCCATCAGTTGGGGACAGTCTTCCTACGAGCAGTACTTC.

The table lists this clonotype with a few counts. The chain employs TRBV5-1 and TRBJ1-1; D is ambiguous. With 0 bases removed from V and 8 bases from J, the gap between germline ends came to 11 bases. The germline V gene has CDR1 SGHRS and CDR2 YFSETQ. The CDR3 length is 13 residues. CDR3 loop: CASSLAGPLEAFF. The CDR3 coding sequence is TGCGCCAGCAGCTTGGCCGGCCCACTGGAAGCTTTCTTT.

At least ten counts were recorded for this clonotype. V is TRBV7-9 and J is TRBJ1-2; TRBD1 matches 7 bases. Per the germline V gene, CDR1 is SEHNR and CDR2 is FQNEAQ (reference sequence). The J segment lost 5 bases and the V segment lost 2 bases, leaving 8 bases of the junction unmatched. This CDR3 contains 15 residues. CDR3 protein: CASSLTGTAGYGYTF. The CDR3 DNA follows: TGTGCCAGCAGCTTAACCGGGACAGCGGGATATGGCTACACCTTC.

This rearrangement joins TRBV25-1 to TRBJ2-7; D gene uncertain. V lost 6 bases and J lost 1, with 13 bases in between. The CDR3 runs 14 residues. Germline assignment: CDR1 MGHDK and CDR2 SYGVNS. For the CDR3, the DNA is TGTGCCAGCAGCCCCGAGCCCCTTTCCTACGAGCAGTACTTC. Amino acids: CASSPEPLSYEQYF.

A few counts support this clonotype. The chain links TRBV12-3 or TRBV12-4 to TRBJ2-1; the match to TRBD2 covers 9 bases. The CDR3 totals 15 residues. V shed 3 bases, J shed 6 bases, and the junction held 6 bases outside the gene matches. CDR3 protein: CASSFGGGAGNEQFF. CDR3 nucleotide sequence: TGTGCCAGCAGTTTCGGCGGGGGGGCCGGCAATGAGCAGTTCTTC.

This clonotype was counted between two and nine times. The V and J genes are TRBV3-1 and TRBJ2-1, with TRBD2 identical over 8 bases. Germline V CDR1 and CDR2: LGHDT, YNNKEL (reference sequence). The CDR3 has 16 amino acids. V dropped 4 bases and J dropped 6; count of bases not matched to a gene: 11. The CDR3 nucleotides are TGTGCCAGCAGCCCCTCCGGGACTAGAGTCCTCAATGAGCAGTTCTTC. It codes for CASSPSGTRVLNEQFF.

Only a few counts were recorded for this clonotype. The CDR3 region has the DNA TGTGCCAGCAGCCGAGAATCTGGGCGTGAGCAGTTCTTC. Encoded protein: CASSRESGREQFF. This chain links TRBV3-1 with TRBJ2-1; no definite D call. The CDR3 is 13 amino acids. Germline loops: CDR1 LGHDT, CDR2 YNNKEL (reference sequence). Trimming took 4 bases from V and 9 from J, leaving 13 bases between them.

The chain joins TRBV20-1 to TRBJ2-5; 7 bases line up with TRBD2. Trimming at V came to 4 bases and at J to 4 bases, leaving 9 bases not matched to a gene. The CDR3 sequence is 14 residues long. The V gene's germline CDR1 is DFQATT and CDR2 SNEGSKA (reference sequence). DNA for the CDR3: TGCAGTGCTACTGGCCTAGCGGTGGTAGAGACCCAGTACTTC. This translates into CSATGLAVVETQYF.

This clonotype came up a few times. The chain has TRBV24-1 and TRBJ2-1, with D possibly TRBD2 on 6 matching bases. The CDR3 length is 16 residues. Trimming cost V 3 bases and J 5 bases, with 16 bases left between them. Germline V gene data show CDR1 as KGHDR and CDR2 as SFDVKD. CDR3 loop: CATSDPREDGNNEQFF. For the CDR3, the DNA is TGTGCCACCAGTGATCCAAGGGAGGATGGAAACAATGAGCAGTTCTTC.

The chain joins TRBV5-6 to TRBJ2-7; D is uncertain. The CDR3 runs 14 residues. The ends were cut back, 4 bases at V and 4 bases at J, with 15 bases in the middle. Germline V lookup: CDR1 SGHDT, CDR2 YYEEEE. CDR3: CASSALVGGYEQYF. The CDR3 DNA sequence: TGTGCCAGCAGCGCCCTGGTCGGCGGATACGAGCAGTACTTC.

V is TRBV24-1 and J is TRBJ2-5; no reliable D call. Germline V CDR1 and CDR2: KGHDR, SFDVKD. Trimming took 4 bases from V and 13 from J, leaving 15 bases between them. The CDR3 spans 12 residues. DNA for the CDR3: TGTGCCACCAGTGACTCTCCGGACCACTGGTACTTC. As protein: CATSDSPDHWYF.

This clonotype appeared a few times. The CDR3 DNA is TGTGCCAGCAGCTTAGCGGGGCCCACGATTACCGGGGAGCTGTTTTTT. It codes for CASSLAGPTITGELFF. This chain joins TRBV7-2 and TRBJ2-2; D may be TRBD1 (5 bases). The CDR3 is made up of 16 amino acids. Germline V gene sequence: CDR1 SGHTA, CDR2 FQGNSA. Trimming removed 0 bases from V and 5 bases from J, with 13 bases in between.

This clonotype turned up a few times. The chain couples TRBV20-1 to TRBJ2-2; TRBD2 is a possible D gene (5 bases). CDR1 and CDR2 from the germline V gene are DFQATT and SNEGSKA (reference sequence). Between the trimmed V and J ends, which lost 2 bases and 1 base, there was a span of 14 bases. The CDR3 consists of 16 residues. CDR3 bases: TGCAGTGCTAGACCCAGCGGACCGAGGAACACCGGGGAGCTGTTTTTT. The encoded protein is CSARPSGPRNTGELFF.

The chain has TRBV7-2 and TRBJ1-4; D uncertain. Trimming pared 1 base from V and 7 bases from J, leaving 7 bases between. Germline V lookup: CDR1 SGHTA, CDR2 FQGNSA. The CDR3 runs to 13 residues. This chain's CDR3 is CASSLGASEKLFF. The CDR3 DNA follows: TGTGCCAGCAGCTTAGGGGCGAGTGAAAAACTGTTTTTT.

Only a few counts were recorded for this clonotype. The V gene is TRBV20-1, the J gene TRBJ2-1, with 8 positions matching TRBD2. The germline CDR1 and CDR2 sequences are DFQATT and SNEGSKA (reference sequence). This CDR3 contains 16 residues. V was clipped by 2 bases and J by 7 bases; unmatched bases: 13. CDR3 sequence: CSARRSGATRDNEQFF. CDR3 DNA: TGCAGTGCTAGACGTAGCGGGGCCACCAGAGATAATGAGCAGTTCTTC.

This clonotype was recorded many times. The genes are TRBV12-3 or TRBV12-4 and TRBJ1-1; D not resolved. V was clipped by 4 bases and J by 6 bases, with 18 bases between them. The length of the CDR3 is 15 residues. The CDR3 bases are TGTGCCAGCAGTTCCCGCTGGAGGGCCTCCCCTGAAGCTTTCTTT. Translation gives CASSSRWRASPEAFF.

The rearrangement uses TRBV5-5 and TRBJ1-1, with a weak D call TRBD1 (5 bases). V lost 3 bases, J lost 1 base, and 13 bases lay in between. The germline CDR1 and CDR2 sequences are SGHKS and YYEKEE (reference sequence). The CDR3 runs to 15 residues. The chain's CDR3 is CASSSYGAWNTEAFF. As DNA, the CDR3 is TGTGCCAGCAGCTCCTACGGGGCGTGGAACACTGAAGCTTTCTTT. Full variable domain (remainder filled in from reference TRBV5-5 and TRBJ1-1): DAGVTQSPTHLIKTRGQQVTLRCSPISGHKSVSWYQQVLGQGPQFIFQYYEKEERGRGNFPDRFSARQFPNYSSELNVNALLLGDSALYLCASSSYGAWNTEAFFGQGTRLTVV.

This clonotype has at least ten counts. The chain couples TRBV7-9 to TRBJ2-3; D is ambiguous. The CDR3 has 13 amino acids. Trimming stripped 2 bases from V and 1 base from J, with 4 bases between. CDR1 and CDR2 from the germline V gene are SEHNR and FQNEAQ (reference sequence). Written as DNA, the CDR3 is TGTGCCAGCAGCTTATATGGCACAGATACGCAGTATTTT. Translated: CASSLYGTDTQYF.

The chain joins TRBV7-2 to TRBJ2-7; D is uncertain. The CDR3 is made up of 13 amino acids. Germline V gene data show CDR1 as SGHTA and CDR2 as FQGNSA. V lost 5 bases and J lost 6, with 14 bases in between. The chain's CDR3 is CASSPWVFGEQYF. CDR3 bases: TGTGCCAGCAGCCCATGGGTATTCGGCGAGCAGTACTTC.

This rearrangement joins TRBV2 to TRBJ1-2; D is unclear. From germline, CDR1 is SNHLY and CDR2 FYNNEI. With 6 bases removed from V and 4 bases from J, the gap between germline ends came to 6 bases. There are 11 residues in the CDR3. CDR3 residues: CASRDFYGYTF. For the CDR3, the DNA is TGTGCCAGCAGGGACTTCTATGGCTACACCTTC. Variable domain in full (rest from reference TRBV2 and TRBJ1-2): EPEVTQTPSHQVTQMGQEVILRCVPISNHLYFYWYRQILGQKVEFLVSFYNNEISEKSEIFDDQFSVERPDGSNFTLKIRSTKLEDSAMYFCASRDFYGYTFGSGTRLTVV.

A few counts support this clonotype. The rearrangement joins TRBV7-2 to TRBJ1-1; 7 bases align to TRBD1. The ends lost 4 bases at V and 4 bases at J; junction bases unmatched: 12. Germline V gene sequence: CDR1 SGHTA, CDR2 FQGNSA. The CDR3 loop spans 16 amino acids. The CDR3 sequence is CASSSGWGRGGTEAFF. The CDR3 bases are TGTGCCAGCAGCTCAGGGTGGGGCAGGGGGGGCACTGAAGCTTTCTTT.

This clonotype has more than one count but fewer than ten. This sequence joins TRBV20-1 and TRBJ2-2; possible D gene TRBD1, 6 bases. Germline loops: CDR1 DFQATT, CDR2 SNEGSKA (reference sequence). This CDR3 contains 14 residues. V lost 3 bases to trimming and J lost 1 base, with 9 bases between them. CDR3 in amino acids: CSARGHRNTGELFF. CDR3 nucleotides: TGCAGTGCTAGGGGACACAGGAACACCGGGGAGCTGTTTTTT.

In this sample, this clonotype turned up many times. The rearrangement joins TRBV5-1 to TRBJ2-7, with 9 positions matching TRBD2. Germline V lookup: CDR1 SGHRS, CDR2 YFSETQ. The CDR3 covers 14 residues. After removal of 4 bases from V and 2 bases from J, the junction contained 4 bases not matched to a gene. This CDR3 is CASSPTSGAYEQYF. CDR3 DNA: TGCGCCAGCAGCCCGACTAGCGGTGCCTACGAGCAGTACTTC.

The chain combines TRBV6-2 or TRBV6-3 with TRBJ2-1; D may be TRBD2 (6 bases). The CDR3 consists of 14 residues. V lost 0 bases, J lost 6 bases, and 9 bases lay in between. The germline CDR1 and CDR2 sequences are MNHEY and SVGEGT. CDR3 sequence reads: CASSYSRRGNEQFF. CDR3 coding DNA: TGTGCCAGCAGTTACTCGCGGCGGGGCAATGAGCAGTTCTTC.